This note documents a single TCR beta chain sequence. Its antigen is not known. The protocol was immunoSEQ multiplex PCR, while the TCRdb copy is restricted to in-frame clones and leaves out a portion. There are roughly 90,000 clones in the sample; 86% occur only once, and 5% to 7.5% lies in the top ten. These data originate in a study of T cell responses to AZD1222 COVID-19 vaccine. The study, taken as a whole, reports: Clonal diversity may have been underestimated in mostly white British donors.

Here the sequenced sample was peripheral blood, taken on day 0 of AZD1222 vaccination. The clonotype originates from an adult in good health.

For the CDR3, the DNA is TGTGCCAGCAGCCAAGGCCCCACAGATACGCAGTATTTT. Its protein is CASSQGPTDTQYF. The rearrangement links TRBV4-2 to TRBJ2-3, with D uncertain. The CDR3 sequence is 13 residues long. V lost 1 base to trimming and J lost 2 bases, with 4 bases between them. The germline V gene has CDR1 LGHNA and CDR2 YNFKEQ.